The clone carrying this TCR beta chain was seen once. Using immunoSEQ multiplex PCR, the repertoire was profiled, and TCRdb retains in-frame clones only, with some absent. The table has 100,000 to 150,000 clones, over 85% seen once. These data are taken from a study of control samples from healthy donors and cancer patients. CDR3 size: 13 residues. The V and J ends lost 5 bases and 0 bases respectively, with 7 bases between them. Germline-derived CDR1 and CDR2 are MNHEY and SVGAGI. Sequenced sample: PBMCs. The TCR comes from a man between 50 and 59 years old with head and neck cancer. This chain uses TRBV6-5 with TRBJ1-1, with D perhaps matching TRBD1 (5 bases). The DNA for the CDR3 is TGTGCCAGCAGTCAACAGGTGAACACTGAAGCTTTCTTT. As protein: CASSQQVNTEAFF.